A selection of T cell receptor beta chains follows, all from one sample in a study of cytomegalovirus exposure and HLA in healthy donors. Measured with immunoSEQ multiplex PCR; TCRdb has only the in-frame clones, and not every one. The repertoire consists of roughly 180,000 clones, with approximately 88% occurring once and the leading ten covering about 0.24%. Input material: PBMCs. The receptor source for this set is a boy aged 5-17 years in good health and CMV-seronegative. The CDR3 runs from the conserved cysteine through the conserved F or W. The order of the fields is V gene, clone size, D gene, J gene, CDR3 protein, CDR3 DNA. The D gene is left open where the match is weak. Clone sizes are given selectively: once, few, many, or a class where the clone is expanded.

TRBV14	once	TRBD2	TRBJ2-7	CASSQVPGLAGSSYEQYF	TGTGCCAGCAGCCAAGTCCCCGGACTAGCGGGGAGCTCCTACGAGCAGTACTTC
TRBV28	once	TRBD1	TRBJ1-5	CATFLMGQGASQPQHF	TGTGCCACCTTTCTTATGGGACAGGGGGCATCTCAGCCCCAGCATTTT
TRBV2	NA	NA	TRBJ1-2	CASSPDSNYGYTF	TGTGCCAGCAGCCCAGACAGCAACTATGGCTACACCTTC
TRBV4-1	NA	TRBD1	TRBJ2-7	CASSLRQGTYEQYF	TGCGCTAGCAGCCTCCGACAGGGAACCTACGAGCAGTACTTC
TRBV6-6	NA	TRBD1	TRBJ2-1	CASQGQGNEQFF	TGTGCCAGCCAAGGACAGGGTAATGAGCAGTTCTTC
TRBV4-3	NA	TRBD1	TRBJ1-3	CASSQAVQGTSGNTIYF	TGCGCCAGCAGCCAAGCGGTACAGGGGACGTCTGGAAACACCATATATTTT
TRBV7-9	NA	TRBD2	TRBJ2-7	CASSPSGRANYEQYF	TGTGCCAGCAGCCCCAGCGGGAGGGCAAACTACGAGCAGTACTTC
TRBV27	NA	NA	TRBJ1-1	CASSWGRNTEAFF	TGTGCCAGCAGTTGGGGCAGAAACACTGAAGCTTTCTTT
TRBV28	once	NA	TRBJ1-1	CASSLGGQRNTEAFF	TGTGCCAGCAGTCTAGGAGGACAGAGAAACACTGAAGCTTTCTTT
TRBV6-5	few	TRBD1	TRBJ2-1	CASSWDRVGDEQFF	TGTGCCAGCAGTTGGGACAGGGTGGGGGATGAGCAGTTCTTC
TRBV11-3	NA	TRBD1	TRBJ2-3	CASSLGQSVNTDTQYF	TGTGCCAGCAGCTTGGGACAGTCAGTTAACACAGATACGCAGTATTTT
TRBV9	once	NA	TRBJ2-7	CASSVGDEQYF	TGTGCCAGCAGCGTAGGAGACGAGCAGTACTTC
TRBV27	NA	NA	TRBJ1-2	CASSLSNRVGGYTF	TGTGCCAGCAGTTTATCGAACAGGGTGGGTGGCTACACCTTC
TRBV7-8	NA	NA	TRBJ1-1	CASSTRGPEAFF	TGTGCCAGCAGCACCCGGGGTCCTGAAGCTTTCTTT
TRBV28	NA	NA	TRBJ2-1	CASSPPGPGVNEQFF	TGTGCCAGCAGTCCTCCGGGCCCGGGGGTCAATGAGCAGTTCTTC
TRBV28	NA	TRBD2	TRBJ2-7	CASSRPGGSSYEQYF	TGTGCCAGCAGTCGCCCCGGCGGGAGCTCCTACGAGCAGTACTTC
TRBV9	NA	TRBD1	TRBJ1-2	CASSVSTGWGYGYTF	TGTGCCAGCAGCGTATCGACAGGGTGGGGCTATGGCTACACCTTC
TRBV6-5	once	TRBD1	TRBJ1-1	CASSTDRRTEAFF	TGTGCCAGCAGTACGGACAGGCGGACTGAAGCTTTCTTT
TRBV2	NA	NA	TRBJ2-7	CASTQRPSYEQYF	TGTGCCAGCACTCAGAGGCCTAGCTACGAGCAGTACTTC
TRBV9	NA	TRBD2	TRBJ2-3	CAGSASGRKADTQYF	TGTGCCGGCAGCGCGAGCGGGAGAAAGGCAGATACGCAGTATTTT
TRBV7-9	NA	NA	TRBJ2-1	CSSSPKPSHQQFF	TGTTCCAGCAGCCCCAAACCTAGCCATCAGCAGTTCTTC
TRBV12-5	NA	NA	TRBJ1-5	CASGLFWAQDQPQHF	TGTGCTAGTGGTTTATTCTGGGCACAGGATCAGCCCCAGCATTTT